This T cell receptor beta chain emerged from a study of blood T cell repertoires in COVID-19. Study context: Both acute and convalescent COVID-19 samples were obtained from the United States, Italy and Spain. Nucleic acid was either cDNA or gDNA, and it came from T cells, B-cell-depleted T cells, or PBMCs.

Original handling: Amplified reference gene primers provided the basis for estimating nucleated cell counts. Assay: immunoSEQ multiplex PCR; the TCRdb copy retains only in-frame clones and omits some. V and J calls plus clone size are reproduced from that table; the DNA served to infer D and trimming. The table lists approximately 260,000 clones, 75% to 90% of them singletons, with about an eighth in the top ten. V lost 0 bases and J lost 7; bases outside the gene matches: 15. This CDR3 has 19 residues. CDR1 is LGHNA and CDR2 is YSLEER in the germline V gene. This rearrangement joins TRBV4-3 to TRBJ1-6, with 7 bases matching TRBD1. This TCR derives from a woman aged 55-69 years with active or convalescent COVID-19. The sequenced sample consisted of peripheral blood. CDR3 sequence: CASSQDQGGWGFRNSPLHF. The DNA for the CDR3 is TGCGCCAGCAGCCAAGACCAAGGGGGCTGGGGGTTTCGAAATTCACCCCTCCACTTT.